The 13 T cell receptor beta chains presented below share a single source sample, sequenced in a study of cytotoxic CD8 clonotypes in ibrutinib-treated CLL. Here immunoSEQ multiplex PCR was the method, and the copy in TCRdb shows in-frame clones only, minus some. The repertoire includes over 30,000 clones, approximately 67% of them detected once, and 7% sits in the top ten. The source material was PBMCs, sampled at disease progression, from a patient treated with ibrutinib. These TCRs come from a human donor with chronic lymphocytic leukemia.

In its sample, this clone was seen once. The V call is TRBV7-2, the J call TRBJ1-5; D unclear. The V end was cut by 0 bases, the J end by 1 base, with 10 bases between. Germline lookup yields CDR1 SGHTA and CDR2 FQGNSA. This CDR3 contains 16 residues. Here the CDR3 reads CASSLAAIGSNQPQHF. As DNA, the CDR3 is TGTGCCAGCAGCTTAGCGGCCATAGGGAGCAATCAGCCCCAGCATTTT.

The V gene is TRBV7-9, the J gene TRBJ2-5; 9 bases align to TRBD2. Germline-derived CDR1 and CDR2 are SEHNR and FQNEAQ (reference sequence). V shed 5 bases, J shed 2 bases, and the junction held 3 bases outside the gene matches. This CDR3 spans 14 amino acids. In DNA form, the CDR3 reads TGTGCCAGCAGCCGACTAGCGGTACAAGAGACCCAGTACTTC. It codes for CASSRLAVQETQYF.

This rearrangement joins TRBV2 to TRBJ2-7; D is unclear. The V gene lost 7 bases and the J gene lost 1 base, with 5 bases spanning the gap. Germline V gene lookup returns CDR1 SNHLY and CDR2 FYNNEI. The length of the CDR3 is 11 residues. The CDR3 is CASTSSYEQYF. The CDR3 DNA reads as TGTGCCAGCACTTCATCCTACGAGCAGTACTTC.

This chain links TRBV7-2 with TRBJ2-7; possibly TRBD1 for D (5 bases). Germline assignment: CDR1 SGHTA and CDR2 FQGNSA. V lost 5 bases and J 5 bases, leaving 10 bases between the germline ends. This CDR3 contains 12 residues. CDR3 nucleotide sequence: TGTGCCAGCAGCCCCGGACACGACGAGCAGTACTTC. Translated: CASSPGHDEQYF.

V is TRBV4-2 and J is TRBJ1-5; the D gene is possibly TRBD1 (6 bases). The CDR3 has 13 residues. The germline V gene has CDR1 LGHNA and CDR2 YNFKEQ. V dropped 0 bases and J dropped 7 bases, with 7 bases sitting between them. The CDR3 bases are TGTGCCAGCAGCCAAGAAAGGGGGCAGCCCCAGCATTTT. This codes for CASSQERGQPQHF.

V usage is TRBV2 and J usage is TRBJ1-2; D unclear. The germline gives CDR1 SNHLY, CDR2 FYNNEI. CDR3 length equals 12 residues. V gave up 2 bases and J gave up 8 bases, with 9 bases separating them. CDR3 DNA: TGTGCCAGCAGTGAAAGTATCTGGGGCTACACCTTC. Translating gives CASSESIWGYTF.

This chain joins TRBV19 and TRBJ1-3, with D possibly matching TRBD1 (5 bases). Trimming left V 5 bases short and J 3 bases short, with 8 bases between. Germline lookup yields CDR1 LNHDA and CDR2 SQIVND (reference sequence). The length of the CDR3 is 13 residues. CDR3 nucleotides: TGTGCCAGTAGTCTCAGGGTTGGAAACACCATATATTTT. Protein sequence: CASSLRVGNTIYF.

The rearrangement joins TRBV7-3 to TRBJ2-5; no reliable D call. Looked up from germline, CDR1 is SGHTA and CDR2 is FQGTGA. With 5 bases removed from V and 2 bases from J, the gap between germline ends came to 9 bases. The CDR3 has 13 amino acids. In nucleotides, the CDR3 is TGTGCCAGCAGCCCTTCTCGGCAAGAGACCCAGTACTTC. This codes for CASSPSRQETQYF.

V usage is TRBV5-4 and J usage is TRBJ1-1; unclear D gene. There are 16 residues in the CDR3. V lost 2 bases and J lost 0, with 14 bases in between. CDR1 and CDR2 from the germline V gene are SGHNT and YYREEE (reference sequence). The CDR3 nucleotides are TGTGCCAGCAGCTTTAATGGCCAGGCCCTGAACACTGAAGCTTTCTTT. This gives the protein CASSFNGQALNTEAFF.

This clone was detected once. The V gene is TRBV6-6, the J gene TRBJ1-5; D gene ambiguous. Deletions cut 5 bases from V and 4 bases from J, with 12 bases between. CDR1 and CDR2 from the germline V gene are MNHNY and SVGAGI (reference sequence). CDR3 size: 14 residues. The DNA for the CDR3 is TGTGCCAGCAGTAGGTCCGGGAGTAATCAGCCCCAGCATTTT. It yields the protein CASSRSGSNQPQHF.

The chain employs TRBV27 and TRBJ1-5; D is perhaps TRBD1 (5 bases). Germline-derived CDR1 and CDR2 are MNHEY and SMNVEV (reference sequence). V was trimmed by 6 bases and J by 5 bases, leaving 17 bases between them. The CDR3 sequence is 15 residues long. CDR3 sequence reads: CASSRIGTDHQPQHF. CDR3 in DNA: TGTGCCAGCAGCCGAATCGGGACCGATCATCAGCCCCAGCATTTT.

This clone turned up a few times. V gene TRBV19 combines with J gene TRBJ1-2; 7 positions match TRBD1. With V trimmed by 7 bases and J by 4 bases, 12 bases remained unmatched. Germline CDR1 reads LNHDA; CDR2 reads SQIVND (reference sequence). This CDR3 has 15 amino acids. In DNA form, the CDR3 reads TGTGCCAGTACTGCCCCTCGACAGGGCGGCTATGGCTACACCTTC. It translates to CASTAPRQGGYGYTF. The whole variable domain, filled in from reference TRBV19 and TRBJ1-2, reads DGGITQSPKYLFRKEGQNVTLSCEQNLNHDAMYWYRQDPGQGLRLIYYSQIVNDFQKGDIAEGYSVSREKKESFPLTVTSAQKNPTAFYLCASTAPRQGGYGYTFGSGTRLTVV.

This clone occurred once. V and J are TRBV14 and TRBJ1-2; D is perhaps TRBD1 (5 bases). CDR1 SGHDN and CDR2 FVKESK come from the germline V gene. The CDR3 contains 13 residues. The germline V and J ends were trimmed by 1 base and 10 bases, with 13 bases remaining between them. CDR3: CASSQGRVFDYTF. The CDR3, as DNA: TGTGCCAGCAGCCAAGGCAGGGTCTTTGACTACACCTTC.